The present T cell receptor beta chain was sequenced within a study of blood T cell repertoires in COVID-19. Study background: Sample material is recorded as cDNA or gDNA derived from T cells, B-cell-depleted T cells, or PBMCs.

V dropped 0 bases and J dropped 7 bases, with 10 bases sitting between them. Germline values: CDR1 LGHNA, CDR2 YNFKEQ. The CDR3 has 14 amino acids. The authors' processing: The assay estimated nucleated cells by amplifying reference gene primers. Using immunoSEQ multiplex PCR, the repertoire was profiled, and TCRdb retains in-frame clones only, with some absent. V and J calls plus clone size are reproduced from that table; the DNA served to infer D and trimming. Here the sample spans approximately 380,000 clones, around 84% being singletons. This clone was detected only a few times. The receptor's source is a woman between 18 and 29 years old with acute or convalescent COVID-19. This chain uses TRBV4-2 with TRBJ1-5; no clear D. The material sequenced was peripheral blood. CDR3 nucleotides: TGTGCCAGCAGCCAAGAAGTGGCCGGGCAGCCCCAGCATTTT. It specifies CASSQEVAGQPQHF.